This T cell receptor (beta chain) was captured in a study of T cells in Graves' hyperthyroidism and ophthalmopathy (dated by TCRdb to the late 2010s). Describing the broader study: Peripheral blood samples were taken at initial diagnosis, before any treatment was given. The study also compared thyroid tissue and blood T-cell repertoires from five or six Graves' hyperthyroidism patients. Prospective prediction of ophthalmopathy was tested in an independent validation cohort consisting of some 19 hyperthyroidism patients and some 16 patients who later progressed to ophthalmopathy. A discovery cohort of about 96 patients, 43 with Graves' ophthalmopathy and more than 55 with stable Graves' hyperthyroidism, was used to find distinguishing TCR V-J signatures. The approximately 98 discovery patients were randomly divided into training and test sets at a 7:3 ratio. Following sampling, methimazole starting at 30 mg daily was given to hyperthyroidism patients, and high-dose intravenous methylprednisolone was given to ophthalmopathy patients. The paper describes TCR Vbeta CDR3 sequencing of 135 peripheral blood samples, made up of 43 ophthalmopathy patients, 70 to 75 hyperthyroidism patients and about 17 progressor patients. Results the study describes overall, beyond this receptor: In validation, the model predicted progression to ophthalmopathy with over 65% sensitivity and roughly 75% specificity, a median of around six months before onset. No statistical method was used to fix the sample size in advance, and group allocation was not hidden from the investigators. A 13 V-J signature model separated ophthalmopathy from stable hyperthyroidism, with around 90% sensitivity and just under 84% specificity in cross-validation and 80%/75% in testing. Most expanded thyroid clonotypes (frequency above 0.001) were also detected in blood, suggesting blood repertoires may reflect thyroid immune responses.

Worth noting for this clonotype: The antigen this receptor binds is unknown. No qualities accompany the bases; no much larger clone lies one base away.

Amplification of TCR beta CDR3 regions was carried out from RNA transcripts. A first-round RT-PCR of the TCR CDR3 used the HTBI primer set with the Qiagen OneStep RT-PCR kit. A second multiplex PCR round built the libraries, followed by size selection and purification. Sequencing of the libraries was done on an Illumina HiSeq2000 using paired-end 100 bp reads. For the original study's pipeline: Raw data were processed with SOAPnuke, discarding reads with adapters, uncalled bases, mean Phred below 15, or no exact constant-primer or identifier match. High-quality paired reads were merged with COPE v1.2.5, and unique nucleotide sequences were defined as clonotypes. MiTCR v1.1 was used to align clonotypes to the IMGT TRBV, TRBD and TRBJ reference segments. The analysis was restricted to V-J combinations with a frequency above 0.0001, which together covered about 99% of the repertoires. The TCS score was defined as the ratio of F50 (clonal expansion) to E x V (chaos), calculated using BLOSUM62-based TCRdist between CDR3 peptides within each V-J. Welch's t-statistics and random forest reduced some 510 V-J features to 13, which were used in a naive Bayes classifier (R e1071). The public sequencing data were trimmed at Q25 with fastp and processed into clonotypes with MiXCR by TCRdb, which kept only in-frame beta chains. Identical CDR3 protein sequences are pooled into one entry, listed with their most common genes and DNA. The V and J calls shown here were made by TCRdb, not taken from the authors' results. This sample is represented by about 420,000 distinct CDR3 sequences; 15% to 18% of them were singletons. The ten largest clones take up 7.5% to 8% of the sample.

A patient counted as having stable Graves' hyperthyroidism if no progression to ophthalmopathy occurred over 18 months of follow-up. The hyperthyroidism patients were between 18 and 65 years old and newly diagnosed, with a disease duration of less than 2 months. Patients with uncontrolled infections, other autoimmune diseases, pregnancy or lactation were excluded. Clinical symptoms, serum thyroxine and TRAb, thyroid ultrasound, and orbital computed tomography formed the basis for the diagnoses. PBMCs were isolated from about 9.2 ml of fresh peripheral blood by Ficoll-Paque density gradient centrifugation. Trizol reagent was used to extract total RNA, and RNA quality was then checked on an Agilent 2100 Bioanalyzer. From its cysteine to its phenylalanine, the CDR3 spans 14 amino acids. This entry keeps only the CDR3 DNA: 42 bases, framed from base 1. In the germline V gene (reference sequence), CDR1 corresponds to SGHNT and CDR2 to YYREEE. V is shortened by 4 bases, J by 1 base, and the region joining them spans 12 bases.

The origin of this receptor is a woman aged 18-29 years with Graves' hyperthyroidism. Rearrangement joined TRBV5-4 to TRBJ2-7; tentative D gene TRBD1, with 6 bases matching. The sequenced material came from blood. The DNA sequence is given as TGTGCCAGCAGCCCCGGGACACCTTCCTACGAGCAGTACTTC. This codes for CASSPGTPSYEQYF.